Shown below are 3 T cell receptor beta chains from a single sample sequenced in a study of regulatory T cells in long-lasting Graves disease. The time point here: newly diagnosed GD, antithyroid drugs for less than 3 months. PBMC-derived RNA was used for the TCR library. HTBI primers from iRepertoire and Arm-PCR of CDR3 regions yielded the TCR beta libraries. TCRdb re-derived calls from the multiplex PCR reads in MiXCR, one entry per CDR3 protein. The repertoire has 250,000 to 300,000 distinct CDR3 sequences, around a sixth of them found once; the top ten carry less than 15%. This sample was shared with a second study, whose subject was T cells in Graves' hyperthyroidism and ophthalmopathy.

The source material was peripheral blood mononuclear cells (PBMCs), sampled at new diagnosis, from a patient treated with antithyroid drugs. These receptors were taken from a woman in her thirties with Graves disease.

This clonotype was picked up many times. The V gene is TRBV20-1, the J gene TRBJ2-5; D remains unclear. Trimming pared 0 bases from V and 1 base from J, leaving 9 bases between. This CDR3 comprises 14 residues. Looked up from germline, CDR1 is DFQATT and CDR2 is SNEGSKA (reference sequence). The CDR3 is CSARDARIQETQYF. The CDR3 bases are TGCAGTGCTAGAGACGCTAGGATCCAAGAGACCCAGTACTTC.

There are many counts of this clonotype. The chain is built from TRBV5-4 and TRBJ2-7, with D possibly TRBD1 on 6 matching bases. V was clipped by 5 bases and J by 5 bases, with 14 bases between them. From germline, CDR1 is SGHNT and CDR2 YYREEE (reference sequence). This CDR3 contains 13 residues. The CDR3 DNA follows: TGTGCCAGCAGTTCGAACCACAGGGACGAGCAGTACTTC. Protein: CASSSNHRDEQYF. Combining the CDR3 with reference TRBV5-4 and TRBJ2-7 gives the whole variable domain ETGVTQSPTHLIKTRGQQVTLRCSSQSGHNTVSWYQQALGQGPQFIFQYYREEENGRGNFPPRFSGLQFPNYSSELNVNALELDDSALYLCASSSNHRDEQYFGPGTRLTVT.

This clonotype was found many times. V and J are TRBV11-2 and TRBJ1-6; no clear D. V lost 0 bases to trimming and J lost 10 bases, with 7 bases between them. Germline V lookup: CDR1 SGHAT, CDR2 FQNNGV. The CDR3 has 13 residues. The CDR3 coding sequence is TGTGCCAGCAGCTTAGATCGGGAATCACCCCTCCACTTT. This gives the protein CASSLDRESPLHF.